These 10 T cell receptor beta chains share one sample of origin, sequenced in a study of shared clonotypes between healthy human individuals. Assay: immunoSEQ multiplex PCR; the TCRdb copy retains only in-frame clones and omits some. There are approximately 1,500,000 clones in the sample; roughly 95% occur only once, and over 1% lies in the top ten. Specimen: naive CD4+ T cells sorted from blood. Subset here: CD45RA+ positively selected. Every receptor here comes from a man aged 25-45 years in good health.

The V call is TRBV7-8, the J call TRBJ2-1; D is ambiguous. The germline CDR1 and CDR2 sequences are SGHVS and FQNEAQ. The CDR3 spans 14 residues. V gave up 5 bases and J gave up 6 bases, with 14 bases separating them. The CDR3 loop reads CASSTRHITNEQFF. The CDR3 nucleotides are TGTGCCAGCAGCACACGACATATCACCAATGAGCAGTTCTTC.

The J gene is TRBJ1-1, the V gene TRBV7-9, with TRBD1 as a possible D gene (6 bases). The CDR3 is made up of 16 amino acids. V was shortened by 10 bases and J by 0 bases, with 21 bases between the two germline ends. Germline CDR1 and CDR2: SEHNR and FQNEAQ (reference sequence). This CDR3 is CATLPVEGQLNTEAFF. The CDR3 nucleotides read TGTGCCACTCTACCGGTAGAAGGACAGTTGAACACTGAAGCTTTCTTT.

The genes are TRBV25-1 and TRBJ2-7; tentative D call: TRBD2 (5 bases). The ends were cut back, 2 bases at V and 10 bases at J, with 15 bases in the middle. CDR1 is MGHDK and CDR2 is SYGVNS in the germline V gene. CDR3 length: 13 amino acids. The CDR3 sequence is CASSEVIGGTQYF. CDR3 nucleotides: TGTGCCAGCAGTGAAGTCATTGGAGGAACACAGTACTTC.

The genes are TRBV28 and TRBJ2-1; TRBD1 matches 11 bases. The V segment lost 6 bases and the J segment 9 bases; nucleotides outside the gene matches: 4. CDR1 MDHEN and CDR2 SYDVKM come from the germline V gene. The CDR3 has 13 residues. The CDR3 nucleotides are TGTGCCAGCAGGGACAGGGGGCTTGGTGAGCAGTTCTTC. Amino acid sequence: CASRDRGLGEQFF.

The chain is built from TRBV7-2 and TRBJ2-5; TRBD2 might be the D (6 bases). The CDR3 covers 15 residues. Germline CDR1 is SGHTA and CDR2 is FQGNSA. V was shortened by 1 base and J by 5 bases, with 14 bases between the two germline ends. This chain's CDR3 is CASSLGVGAGETQYF. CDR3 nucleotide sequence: TGTGCCAGCAGCTTAGGGGTGGGAGCGGGTGAGACCCAGTACTTC. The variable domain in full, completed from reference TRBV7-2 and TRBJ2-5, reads GAGVSQSPSNKVTEKGKDVELRCDPISGHTALYWYRQSLGQGLEFLIYFQGNSAPDKSGLPSDRFSAERTGGSVSTLTIQRTQQEDSAVYLCASSLGVGAGETQYFGPGTRLLVL.

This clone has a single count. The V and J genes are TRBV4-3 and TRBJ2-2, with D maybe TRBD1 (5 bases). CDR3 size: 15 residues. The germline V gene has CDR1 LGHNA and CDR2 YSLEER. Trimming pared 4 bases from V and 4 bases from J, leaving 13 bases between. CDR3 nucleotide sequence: TGCGCCAGCAGCCGAGTCGGACAAATCACCGGGGAGCTGTTTTTT. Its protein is CASSRVGQITGELFF.

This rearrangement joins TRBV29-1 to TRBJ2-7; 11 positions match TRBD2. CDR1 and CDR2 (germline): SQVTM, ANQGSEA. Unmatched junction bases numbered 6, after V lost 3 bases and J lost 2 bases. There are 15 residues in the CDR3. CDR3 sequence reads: CSVDGLAGNTYEQYF. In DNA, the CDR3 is TGCAGCGTTGATGGACTAGCGGGTAATACCTACGAGCAGTACTTC.

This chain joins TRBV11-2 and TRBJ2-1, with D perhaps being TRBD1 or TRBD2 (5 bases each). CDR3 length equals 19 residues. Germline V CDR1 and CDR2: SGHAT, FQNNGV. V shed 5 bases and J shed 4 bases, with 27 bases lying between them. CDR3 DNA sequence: TGTGCCAGCAGCCCACGGCACCGGACGTCTAGAGGGGCTTACAATGAGCAGTTCTTC. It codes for CASSPRHRTSRGAYNEQFF.

In DNA, the CDR3 is TGTGCCAGCAGCTTACTTGGTGATACGCAGTATTTT. This encodes CASSLLGDTQYF. The chain is built from TRBV7-2 and TRBJ2-3; D gene ambiguous. The germline V and J ends were trimmed by 2 bases and 6 bases, with 6 bases remaining between them. The CDR3 is made up of 12 amino acids. Per germline, CDR1 SGHTA and CDR2 FQGNSA.

CDR3 protein: CASSPNTGELFF. In DNA form, the CDR3 reads TGTGCCAGCAGCCCAAACACCGGGGAGCTGTTTTTT. The V gene is TRBV11-1, the J gene TRBJ2-2; D is unresolved. Germline CDR1 and CDR2: SGHAT and FQDESV (reference sequence). CDR3 length equals 12 residues. The V and J ends lost 5 bases and 2 bases respectively, with 3 bases between them. The full variable domain, in which reference TRBV11-1 and TRBJ2-2 provide the parts outside the CDR3, is EAEVAQSPRYKITEKSQAVAFWCDPISGHATLYWYRQILGQGPELLVQFQDESVVDDSQLPKDRFSAERLKGVDSTLKIQPAELGDSAMYLCASSPNTGELFFGEGSRLTVL.